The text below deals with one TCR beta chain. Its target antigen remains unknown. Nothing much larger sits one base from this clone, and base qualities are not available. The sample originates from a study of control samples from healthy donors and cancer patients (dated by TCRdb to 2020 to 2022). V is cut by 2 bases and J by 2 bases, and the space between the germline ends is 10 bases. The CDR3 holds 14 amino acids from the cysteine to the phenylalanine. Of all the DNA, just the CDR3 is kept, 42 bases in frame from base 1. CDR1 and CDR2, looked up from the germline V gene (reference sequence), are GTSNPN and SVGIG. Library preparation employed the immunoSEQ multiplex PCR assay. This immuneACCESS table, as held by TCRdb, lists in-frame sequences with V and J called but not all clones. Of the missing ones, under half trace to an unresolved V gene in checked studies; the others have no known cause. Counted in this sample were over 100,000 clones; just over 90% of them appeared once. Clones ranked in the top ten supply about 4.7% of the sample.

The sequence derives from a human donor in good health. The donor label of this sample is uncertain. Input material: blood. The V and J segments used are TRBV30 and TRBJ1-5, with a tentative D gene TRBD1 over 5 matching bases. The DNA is TGTGCCTGGAGTACAGGTGGCGGCAATCAGCCCCAGCATTTT. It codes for CAWSTGGGNQPQHF.